This T cell receptor beta chain came from a study of blood T cell repertoires in COVID-19. Across the study: From T cells, B-cell-depleted T cells, or PBMCs came the material, which was cDNA or gDNA.

The assay was immunoSEQ multiplex PCR, and TCRdb's table has in-frame clones only and misses some. The repertoire consists of under 95,000 clones, with 75% to 85% occurring once and the leading ten covering 9.6%. In germline, CDR1 is LNHNV, CDR2 YYDKDF (reference sequence). With 2 bases clipped from V and 8 bases from J, the junction kept 6 bases outside the gene matches. This CDR3 region has 14 residues. Source material: peripheral blood. The chain recombines TRBV15 with TRBJ2-1; TRBD1 matches at 7 bases. The TCR was taken from a man aged 50-60 years with COVID-19, enrolled during active disease. DNA of the CDR3: TGTGCCACCAGCAGAAGACAGGGTAGAGATGAGCAGTTCTTC. Translating it yields CATSRRQGRDEQFF.